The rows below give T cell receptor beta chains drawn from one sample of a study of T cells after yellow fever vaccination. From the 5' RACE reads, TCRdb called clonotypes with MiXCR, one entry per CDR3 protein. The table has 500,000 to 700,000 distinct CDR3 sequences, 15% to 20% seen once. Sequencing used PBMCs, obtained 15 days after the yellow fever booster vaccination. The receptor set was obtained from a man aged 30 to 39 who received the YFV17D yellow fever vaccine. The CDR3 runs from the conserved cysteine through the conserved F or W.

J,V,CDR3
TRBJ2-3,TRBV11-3,CASSSEPQPRLARLGTDTQYF
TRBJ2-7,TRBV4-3,CASSQDLLYEQYF
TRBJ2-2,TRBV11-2,CASSLDRSGRGNTGELFF
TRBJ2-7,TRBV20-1,CSARVGALGEQYF
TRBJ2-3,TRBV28,CASSLGHPPTDTQYF
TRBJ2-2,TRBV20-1,CSDSPGPPSGELFF
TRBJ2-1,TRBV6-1,CASSESPRGLAVYNEEFF
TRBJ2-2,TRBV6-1,CASRSTGGARTGELFF
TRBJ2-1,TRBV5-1,CASSPLGLAPGGNEQFF
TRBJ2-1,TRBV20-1,CSAREDRRNEQFF
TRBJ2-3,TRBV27,CASSYLGGADTQYF
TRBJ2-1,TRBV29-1,CSVGQGRPALDEQFF
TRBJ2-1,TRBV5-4,CASSLIGNEQFF
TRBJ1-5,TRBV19,CVSRGGMSQPQHF
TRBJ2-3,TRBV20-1,CSARASGTDTQYF
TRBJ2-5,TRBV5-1,CASTLAGEETQYF
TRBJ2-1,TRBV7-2,CASSERGYNEQFF
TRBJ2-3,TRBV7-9,CASSLGVGGGEDTQYF
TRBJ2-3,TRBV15,CATSRDTGSDTQYF
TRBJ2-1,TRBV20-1,CSARQLERGEQFF
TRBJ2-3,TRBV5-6,CASTRGTDTQYF
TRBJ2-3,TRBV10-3,CAIRSTDTQYF
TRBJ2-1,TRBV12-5,CASGLLRGSGIVNEQFF
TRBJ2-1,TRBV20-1,CSARGTSGNDEQFF
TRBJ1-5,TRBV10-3,CAIRQDPNQPQHF
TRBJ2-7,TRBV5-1,CASMLGAINGGEQYF
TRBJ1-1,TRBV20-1,CSASLPPQAFF
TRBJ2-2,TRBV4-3,CASTKGTNTGELFF
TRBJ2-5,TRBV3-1,CASSHRPGQGETQYF
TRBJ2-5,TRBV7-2,CASSLAGVEETQYF
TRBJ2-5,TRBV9,CASSPQQVVAETQYF
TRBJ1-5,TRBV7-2,CASSLVVGQGAVQPQHF
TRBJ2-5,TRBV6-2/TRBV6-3,CASSSPTAGVLETQYF
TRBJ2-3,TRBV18,CASSQSRFDTQYF
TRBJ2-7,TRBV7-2,CASSLSGTGVYEQYF
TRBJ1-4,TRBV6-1,CASNGQVTTNEKLFF